The entry below describes one T cell receptor (beta chain). RNA amounts of roughly 0.45 to 1 ug underwent reverse transcription with random hexamers. The method of amplification for TCR beta CDR3 was immunoSEQ multiplex PCR, covering 54 Vbeta and 13 Jbeta. Each CDR3 protein gets one entry after TCRdb re-called the immunoSEQ multiplex PCR reads with MiXCR. This table holds roughly 44,000 distinct CDR3 sequences, over 85% found once. This specimen belongs to a study of CD8 T cells in Susac syndrome. Germline CDR1 is SQVTM and CDR2 is ANQGSEA. The CDR3 is 12 amino acids. Losses at the gene ends were 6 bases for V and 3 bases for J; bases not matched to a gene: 3.

The rearrangement uses TRBV29-1 and TRBJ2-7; 9 bases align to TRBD1. Sequencing was performed on CD8+ T cells from PBMCs. The clonotype comes from a human donor in good health. The CDR3: CSVQTGGYEQYF. The CDR3 DNA sequence: TGCAGCGTCCAGACAGGGGGCTACGAGCAGTACTTC.